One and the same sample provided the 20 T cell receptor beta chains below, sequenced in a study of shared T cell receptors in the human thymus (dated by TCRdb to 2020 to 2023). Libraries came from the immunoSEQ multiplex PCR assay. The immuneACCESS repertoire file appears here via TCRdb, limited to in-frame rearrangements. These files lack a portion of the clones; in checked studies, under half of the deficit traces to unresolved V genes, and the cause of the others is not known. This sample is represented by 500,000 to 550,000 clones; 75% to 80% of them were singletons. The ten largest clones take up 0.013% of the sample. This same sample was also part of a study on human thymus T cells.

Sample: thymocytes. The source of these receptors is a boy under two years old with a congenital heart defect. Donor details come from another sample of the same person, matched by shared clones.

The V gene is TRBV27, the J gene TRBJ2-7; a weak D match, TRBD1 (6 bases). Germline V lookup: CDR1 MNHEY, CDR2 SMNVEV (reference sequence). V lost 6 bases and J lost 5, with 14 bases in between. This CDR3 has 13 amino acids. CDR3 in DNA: TGTGCCAGCAGCCCTACAGGGTACCACGAGCAGTACTTC. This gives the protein CASSPTGYHEQYF.

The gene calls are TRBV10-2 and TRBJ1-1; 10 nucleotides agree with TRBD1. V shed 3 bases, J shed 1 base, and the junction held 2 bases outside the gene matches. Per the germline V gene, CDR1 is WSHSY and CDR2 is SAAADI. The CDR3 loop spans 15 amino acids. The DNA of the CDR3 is TGCGCCAGCAGTGACGGGACAGGGGCGAACACTGAAGCTTTCTTT. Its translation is CASSDGTGANTEAFF.

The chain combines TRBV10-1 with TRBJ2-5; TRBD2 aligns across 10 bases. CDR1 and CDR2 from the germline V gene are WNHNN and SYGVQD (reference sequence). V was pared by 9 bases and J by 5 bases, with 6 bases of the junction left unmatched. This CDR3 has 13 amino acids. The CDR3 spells CASSSGSSETQYF. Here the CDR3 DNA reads TGCGCCAGTTCTAGCGGGAGTTCGGAGACCCAGTACTTC.

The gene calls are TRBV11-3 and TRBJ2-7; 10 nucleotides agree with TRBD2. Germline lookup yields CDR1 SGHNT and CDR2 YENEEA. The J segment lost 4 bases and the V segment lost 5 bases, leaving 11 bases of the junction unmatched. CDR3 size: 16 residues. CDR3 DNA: TGTGCCAGCAGCCCATCTAGCGGGAGTGGTGATTACGAGCAGTACTTC. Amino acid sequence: CASSPSSGSGDYEQYF. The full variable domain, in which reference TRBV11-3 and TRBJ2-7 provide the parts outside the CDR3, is EAGVVQSPRYKIIEKKQPVAFWCNPISGHNTLYWYLQNLGQGPELLIRYENEEAVDDSQLPKDRFSAERLKGVDSTLKIQPAELGDSAVYLCASSPSSGSGDYEQYFGPGTRLTVT.

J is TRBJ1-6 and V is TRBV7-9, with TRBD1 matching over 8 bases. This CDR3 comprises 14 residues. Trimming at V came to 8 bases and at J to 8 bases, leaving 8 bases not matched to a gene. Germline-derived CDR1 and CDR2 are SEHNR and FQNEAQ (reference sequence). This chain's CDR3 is CASVDRDRHSPLHF. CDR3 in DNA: TGTGCCAGCGTGGACAGGGACCGTCATTCACCCCTCCACTTT.

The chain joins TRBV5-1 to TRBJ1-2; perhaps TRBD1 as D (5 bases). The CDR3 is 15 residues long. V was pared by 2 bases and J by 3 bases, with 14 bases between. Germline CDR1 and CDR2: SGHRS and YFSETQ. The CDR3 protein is CASSFGGASHYGYTF. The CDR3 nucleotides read TGCGCCAGCAGCTTTGGAGGGGCATCTCACTATGGCTACACCTTC.

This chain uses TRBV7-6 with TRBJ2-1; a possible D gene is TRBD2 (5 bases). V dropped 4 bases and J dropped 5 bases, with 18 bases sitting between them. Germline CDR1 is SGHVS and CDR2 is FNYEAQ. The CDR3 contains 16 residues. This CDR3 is CASSSNGSGSHNEQFF. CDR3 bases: TGTGCCAGCAGCTCAAATGGGTCGGGGTCACACAATGAGCAGTTCTTC.

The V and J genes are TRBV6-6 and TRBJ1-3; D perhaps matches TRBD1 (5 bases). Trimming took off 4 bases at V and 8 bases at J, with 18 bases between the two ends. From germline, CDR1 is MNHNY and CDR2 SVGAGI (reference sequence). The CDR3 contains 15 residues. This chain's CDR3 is CASSSVRAGGDTIYF. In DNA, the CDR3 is TGTGCCAGCAGTTCCGTGAGAGCTGGGGGGGACACCATATATTTT.

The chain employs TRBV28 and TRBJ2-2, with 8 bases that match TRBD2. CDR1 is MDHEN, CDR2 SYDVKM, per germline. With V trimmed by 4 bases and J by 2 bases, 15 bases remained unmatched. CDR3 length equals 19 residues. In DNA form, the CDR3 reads TGTGCCAGCAGTTGGGGTTGGGTACTAGCGGCGGGTAACACCGGGGAGCTGTTTTTT. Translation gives CASSWGWVLAAGNTGELFF. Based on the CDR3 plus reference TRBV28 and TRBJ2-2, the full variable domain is DVKVTQSSRYLVKRTGEKVFLECVQDMDHENMFWYRQDPGLGLRLIYFSYDVKMKEKGDIPEGYSVSREKKERFSLILESASTNQTSMYLCASSWGWVLAAGNTGELFFGEGSRLTVL.

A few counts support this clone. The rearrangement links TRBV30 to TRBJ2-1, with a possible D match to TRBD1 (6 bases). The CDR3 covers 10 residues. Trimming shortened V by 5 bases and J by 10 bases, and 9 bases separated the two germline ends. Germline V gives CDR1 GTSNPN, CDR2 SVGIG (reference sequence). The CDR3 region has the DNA TGTGCCTGGGCAGGGGAGGAGCAGTTCTTC. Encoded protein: CAWAGEEQFF.

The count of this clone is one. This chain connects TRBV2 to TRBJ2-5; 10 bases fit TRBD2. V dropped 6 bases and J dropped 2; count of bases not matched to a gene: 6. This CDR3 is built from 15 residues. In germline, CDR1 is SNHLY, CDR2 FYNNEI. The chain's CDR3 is CASRRPAGGQETQYF. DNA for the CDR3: TGTGCCAGCAGGCGCCCAGCGGGAGGGCAAGAGACCCAGTACTTC.

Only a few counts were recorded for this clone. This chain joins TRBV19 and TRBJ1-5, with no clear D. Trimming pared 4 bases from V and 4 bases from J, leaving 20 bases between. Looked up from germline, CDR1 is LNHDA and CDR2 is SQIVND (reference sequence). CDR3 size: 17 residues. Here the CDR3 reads CASSNPEETASNQPQHF. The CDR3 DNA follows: TGTGCCAGTAGTAACCCCGAGGAAACGGCGAGTAATCAGCCCCAGCATTTT.

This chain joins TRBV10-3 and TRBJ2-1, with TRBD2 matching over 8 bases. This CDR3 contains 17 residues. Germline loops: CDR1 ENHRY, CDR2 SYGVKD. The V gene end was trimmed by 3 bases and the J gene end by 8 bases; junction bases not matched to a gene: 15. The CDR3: CAISDPHGGAGEHEQFF. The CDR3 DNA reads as TGTGCCATCAGTGACCCCCACGGGGGAGCGGGAGAGCATGAGCAGTTCTTC.

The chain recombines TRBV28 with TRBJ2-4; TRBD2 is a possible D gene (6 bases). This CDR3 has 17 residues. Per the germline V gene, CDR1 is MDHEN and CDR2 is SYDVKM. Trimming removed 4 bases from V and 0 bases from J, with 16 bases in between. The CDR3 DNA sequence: TGTGCCAGCAGTTCTCCATGGAGGGCCCTAGCCAAAAACATTCAGTACTTC. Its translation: CASSSPWRALAKNIQYF. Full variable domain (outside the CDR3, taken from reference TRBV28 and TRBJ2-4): DVKVTQSSRYLVKRTGEKVFLECVQDMDHENMFWYRQDPGLGLRLIYFSYDVKMKEKGDIPEGYSVSREKKERFSLILESASTNQTSMYLCASSSPWRALAKNIQYFGAGTRLSVL.

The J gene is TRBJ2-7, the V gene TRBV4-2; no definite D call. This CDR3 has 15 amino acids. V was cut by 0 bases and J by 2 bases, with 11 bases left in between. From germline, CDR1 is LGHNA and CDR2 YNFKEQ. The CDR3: CASSQDAGTPYEQYF. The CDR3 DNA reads TGTGCCAGCAGCCAAGATGCCGGTACGCCCTACGAGCAGTACTTC.

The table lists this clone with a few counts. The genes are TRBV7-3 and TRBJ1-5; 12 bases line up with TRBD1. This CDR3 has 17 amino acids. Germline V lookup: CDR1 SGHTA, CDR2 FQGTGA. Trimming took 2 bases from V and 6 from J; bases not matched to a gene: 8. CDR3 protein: CASSLARGTGGSQPQHF. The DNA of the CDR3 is TGTGCCAGCAGCTTAGCCCGCGGGACAGGGGGCAGTCAGCCCCAGCATTTT.

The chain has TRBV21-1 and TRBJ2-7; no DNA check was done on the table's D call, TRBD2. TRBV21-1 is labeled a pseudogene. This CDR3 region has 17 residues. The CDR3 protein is CASSKPLAERELDEQYF. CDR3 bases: TGTGCCAGCAGCAAGCCCCTTGCGGAGCGGGAGCTCGACGAGCAGTACTTC.

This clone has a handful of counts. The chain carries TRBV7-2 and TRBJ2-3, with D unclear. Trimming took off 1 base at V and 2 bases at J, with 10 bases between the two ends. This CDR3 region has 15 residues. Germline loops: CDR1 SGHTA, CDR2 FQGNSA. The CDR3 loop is CASSLGDSPTDTQYF. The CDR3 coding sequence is TGTGCCAGCAGCTTAGGAGACTCTCCCACAGATACGCAGTATTTT.

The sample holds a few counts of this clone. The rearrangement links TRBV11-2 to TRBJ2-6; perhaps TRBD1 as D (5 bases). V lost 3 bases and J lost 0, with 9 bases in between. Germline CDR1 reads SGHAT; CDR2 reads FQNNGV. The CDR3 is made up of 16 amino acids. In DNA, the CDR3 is TGTGCCAGCAGCTTCCAGGGCCCCTCTGGGGCCAACGTCCTGACTTTC. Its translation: CASSFQGPSGANVLTF. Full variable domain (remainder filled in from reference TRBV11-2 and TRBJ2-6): EAGVAQSPRYKIIEKRQSVAFWCNPISGHATLYWYQQILGQGPKLLIQFQNNGVVDDSQLPKDRFSAERLKGVDSTLKIQPAKLEDSAVYLCASSFQGPSGANVLTFGAGSRLTVL.

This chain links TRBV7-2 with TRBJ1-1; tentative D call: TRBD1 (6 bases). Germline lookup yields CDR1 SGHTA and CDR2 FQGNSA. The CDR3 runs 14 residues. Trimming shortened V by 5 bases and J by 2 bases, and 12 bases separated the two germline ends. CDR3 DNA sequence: TGTGCCAGCAGCCGGACAGTCGACAACACTGAAGCTTTCTTT. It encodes CASSRTVDNTEAFF.